This is a list of T cell receptor beta chains from one sample in a study of OX40 agonist ivuxolimab in advanced cancers. Sequencing was performed with immunoSEQ multiplex PCR; in TCRdb, only in-frame clones are kept and a portion is missing. The sample contains about 37,000 clones, around 92% of which appear only once. Sequences were derived from CD4+ or CD8+ T cells sorted from blood, sampled in a trial of the OX40 agonist ivuxolimab. These receptors were collected from an adult with an advanced solid tumor such as melanoma, head and neck, liver or kidney cancer. Both conserved end residues are part of each CDR3. Fields, in order: clone size, D gene, J gene, V gene, CDR3 DNA, CDR3 protein. The D gene is left open where the match is weak. Clone size appears in some rows only: once, few, many, or a class for an expanded clone.

clone_size: NA; d_call: NA; j_call: TRBJ1-5; v_call: TRBV27; cdr3_nt: TGTGCCAGCAGTTTATCGGTCGGCAGGACTGTCAGCAATCAGCCCCAGCATTTT; cdr3_aa: CASSLSVGRTVSNQPQHF
clone_size: NA; d_call: NA; j_call: TRBJ2-7; v_call: TRBV4-2; cdr3_nt: TGTGCCAGCAGCCAAGTCGGACAAGACTACGAGCAGTACTTC; cdr3_aa: CASSQVGQDYEQYF
clone_size: NA; d_call: NA; j_call: TRBJ2-7; v_call: TRBV11-3; cdr3_nt: TGTGCCAGCAGTTCAACAGGGTTCCACGAGCAGTACTTC; cdr3_aa: CASSSTGFHEQYF
clone_size: NA; d_call: NA; j_call: TRBJ2-7; v_call: TRBV4-3; cdr3_nt: TGCGCCAGCAGCCAAGGCTGGGGACCTTCAAAGTACTACGAGCAGTACTTC; cdr3_aa: CASSQGWGPSKYYEQYF
clone_size: NA; d_call: NA; j_call: TRBJ2-5; v_call: TRBV7-8; cdr3_nt: TGTGCCAGCAGCTTTTTCCTGGGGGACCAAGAGACCCAGTACTTC; cdr3_aa: CASSFFLGDQETQYF
clone_size: NA; d_call: NA; j_call: TRBJ2-2; v_call: TRBV19; cdr3_nt: TGTGCCAGTAGTATAGGTGGGGTGAGCCACACCGGGGAGCTGTTTTTT; cdr3_aa: CASSIGGVSHTGELFF
clone_size: NA; d_call: NA; j_call: TRBJ2-1; v_call: TRBV10-3; cdr3_nt: TGTGCCATCAGTGAGTCGAATGATGACAATGAGCAGTTCTTC; cdr3_aa: CAISESNDDNEQFF
clone_size: NA; d_call: NA; j_call: TRBJ2-2; v_call: TRBV4-1; cdr3_nt: TGCGCCAGCAGCCAAGATTTACAGGGTGACTTATCGGGCGGGGAGCTGTTTTTT; cdr3_aa: CASSQDLQGDLSGGELFF
clone_size: once; d_call: NA; j_call: TRBJ2-1; v_call: TRBV2; cdr3_nt: TGTGCCAGCCGGGCCTCCTCCTACAATGAGCAGTTCTTC; cdr3_aa: CASRASSYNEQFF
clone_size: NA; d_call: TRBD1; j_call: TRBJ2-7; v_call: TRBV4-1; cdr3_nt: TGCGCCAGCAGCCACCTTTACGGGACAGGAGCCTACGAGCAGTACTTC; cdr3_aa: CASSHLYGTGAYEQYF
clone_size: NA; d_call: TRBD2; j_call: TRBJ2-7; v_call: TRBV29-1; cdr3_nt: TGCAGCGCCCGCGGGGGAACCTCCTACGAGCAGTACTTC; cdr3_aa: CSARGGTSYEQYF
clone_size: NA; d_call: NA; j_call: TRBJ2-1; v_call: TRBV27; cdr3_nt: TGTGCCAGCAGCCCCCCTGTAGGTAGTGGGAGAAATGAGCAGTTCTTC; cdr3_aa: CASSPPVGSGRNEQFF
clone_size: NA; d_call: NA; j_call: TRBJ1-4; v_call: TRBV6-5; cdr3_nt: TGTGCCAGCAGTTATGGCCCAAGGGGTGCTAATGAAAAACTGTTTTTT; cdr3_aa: CASSYGPRGANEKLFF
clone_size: NA; d_call: NA; j_call: TRBJ2-1; v_call: TRBV13; cdr3_nt: TGTGCCAGCAGCCCTAGGGCGAATGAGCAGTTCTTC; cdr3_aa: CASSPRANEQFF
clone_size: NA; d_call: NA; j_call: TRBJ2-7; v_call: TRBV5-5; cdr3_nt: TGTGCCAGCAGCTCCTCCCACGGGGGTTACGAGCAGTACTTC; cdr3_aa: CASSSSHGGYEQYF
clone_size: NA; d_call: NA; j_call: TRBJ1-1; v_call: TRBV29-1; cdr3_nt: TGCAGCGTTGACGGGGTTGAAGCTTTCTTT; cdr3_aa: CSVDGVEAFF
clone_size: NA; d_call: TRBD1; j_call: TRBJ1-2; v_call: TRBV7-9; cdr3_nt: TGTGCCAGCAGCTTGACAGGGGGCGATGGCTACACCTTC; cdr3_aa: CASSLTGGDGYTF
clone_size: NA; d_call: TRBD2; j_call: TRBJ2-7; v_call: TRBV27; cdr3_nt: TGTGCCAGCAGTTCCGGACTAGCGGGTTACGAGCAGTACTTC; cdr3_aa: CASSSGLAGYEQYF
clone_size: NA; d_call: NA; j_call: TRBJ1-1; v_call: TRBV5-6; cdr3_nt: TGTGCCAGCAGCTTCGGGGTTGACTTCAACACTGAAGCTTTCTTT; cdr3_aa: CASSFGVDFNTEAFF
clone_size: NA; d_call: NA; j_call: TRBJ2-1; v_call: TRBV30; cdr3_nt: TGTGCCTGGATCCCAATCGGGGAATACAATGAGCAGTTCTTC; cdr3_aa: CAWIPIGEYNEQFF
clone_size: NA; d_call: TRBD2; j_call: TRBJ2-5; v_call: TRBV11-2; cdr3_nt: TGTGCCAGCAAGACGGGACTAGCGGGAGGGGAGACCCAGTACTTC; cdr3_aa: CASKTGLAGGETQYF
clone_size: NA; d_call: NA; j_call: TRBJ1-1; v_call: TRBV7-9; cdr3_nt: TGTGCCAGCAGCCCCGGACCCGTCGAAGCTTTCTTT; cdr3_aa: CASSPGPVEAFF
clone_size: NA; d_call: TRBD1; j_call: TRBJ2-1; v_call: TRBV5-8; cdr3_nt: TGTGCCAGCAGCCGGGACAGGGGAGGGAATGAGCAGTTCTTC; cdr3_aa: CASSRDRGGNEQFF
clone_size: once; d_call: TRBD2; j_call: TRBJ2-7; v_call: TRBV7-9; cdr3_nt: TGTGCCAGCAGCTCGGGAGGATTTATCTACGAGCAGTACTTC; cdr3_aa: CASSSGGFIYEQYF
clone_size: once; d_call: NA; j_call: TRBJ1-3; v_call: TRBV6-5; cdr3_nt: TGTGCCAGCAGTTACTCTTATTCTGGAAACACCATATATTTT; cdr3_aa: CASSYSYSGNTIYF
clone_size: NA; d_call: NA; j_call: TRBJ1-5; v_call: TRBV19; cdr3_nt: TGTGCCAGTAGTATGATGGACAGCAATCAGCCCCAGCATTTT; cdr3_aa: CASSMMDSNQPQHF
clone_size: NA; d_call: NA; j_call: TRBJ2-7; v_call: TRBV7-9; cdr3_nt: TGTGCCAGCAGCTTAAGGGGCGATGACTACGAGCAGTACTTC; cdr3_aa: CASSLRGDDYEQYF
clone_size: NA; d_call: NA; j_call: TRBJ2-7; v_call: TRBV27; cdr3_nt: TGTGCCAGCAGTTTGGGGCCACGACGGGAGCAGTACTTC; cdr3_aa: CASSLGPRREQYF
clone_size: NA; d_call: NA; j_call: TRBJ2-7; v_call: TRBV4-1; cdr3_nt: TGCGCCAGCAGCCCACCCGACCGGTCCTACGAGCAGTACTTC; cdr3_aa: CASSPPDRSYEQYF
clone_size: once; d_call: NA; j_call: TRBJ2-1; v_call: TRBV28; cdr3_nt: TGTGCCAGCAGGCTAAGAGGGGACAATGAGCAGTTCTTC; cdr3_aa: CASRLRGDNEQFF
clone_size: NA; d_call: NA; j_call: TRBJ2-7; v_call: TRBV4-1; cdr3_nt: TGCGCCAGCAGCCCCCCAGACAGGCCGCTTTCCGAGCAGTACTTC; cdr3_aa: CASSPPDRPLSEQYF
clone_size: NA; d_call: NA; j_call: TRBJ1-1; v_call: TRBV27; cdr3_nt: TGTGCCAGCAGTTCTCGACAGGATAGGAACACTGAAGCTTTCTTT; cdr3_aa: CASSSRQDRNTEAFF
clone_size: NA; d_call: TRBD2; j_call: TRBJ2-3; v_call: TRBV6-5; cdr3_nt: TGTGCCAGCAGTTACGGACTAGCGGCTCTCTCAGATACGCAGTATTTT; cdr3_aa: CASSYGLAALSDTQYF
clone_size: NA; d_call: NA; j_call: TRBJ2-7; v_call: TRBV5-4; cdr3_nt: TGTGCCAGCAGCTTGGAGGCTATCGAAGGCGCACCAGCCTACGAGCAGTACTTC; cdr3_aa: CASSLEAIEGAPAYEQYF
clone_size: NA; d_call: NA; j_call: TRBJ1-4; v_call: TRBV11-2; cdr3_nt: TGTGCCAGCAGCTCCGGACAGTATCGGGAAAAACTGTTTTTT; cdr3_aa: CASSSGQYREKLFF
clone_size: NA; d_call: NA; j_call: TRBJ2-5; v_call: TRBV5-4; cdr3_nt: TGTGCCAGCAGCTCGACAGGGAGGGAGACCCAGTACTTC; cdr3_aa: CASSSTGRETQYF
clone_size: NA; d_call: NA; j_call: TRBJ2-3; v_call: TRBV5-4; cdr3_nt: TGTGCCAGCAGCCAGATGGAAGTGAATACGCAGTATTTT; cdr3_aa: CASSQMEVNTQYF
clone_size: once; d_call: NA; j_call: TRBJ2-7; v_call: TRBV2; cdr3_nt: TGTGCCAGCAAGGTATCCTACGAGCAGTACTTC; cdr3_aa: CASKVSYEQYF
clone_size: NA; d_call: NA; j_call: TRBJ2-5; v_call: TRBV19; cdr3_nt: TGTGCCAGTAGTTGGACAAACCAAGAGACCCAGTACTTC; cdr3_aa: CASSWTNQETQYF
clone_size: NA; d_call: TRBD2; j_call: TRBJ2-3; v_call: TRBV2; cdr3_nt: TGTGCCAGCAGTGAAAATGGTCTAGCGGGGACCACAGATACGCAGTATTTT; cdr3_aa: CASSENGLAGTTDTQYF
clone_size: NA; d_call: NA; j_call: TRBJ1-1; v_call: TRBV19; cdr3_nt: TGTGCCAGTAGTATAGTGGGTTACACTGAAGCTTTCTTT; cdr3_aa: CASSIVGYTEAFF
clone_size: NA; d_call: NA; j_call: TRBJ1-1; v_call: TRBV6-6; cdr3_nt: TGTGCCAGCAGTACTCGAGTTTTTAATGAAGCTTTCTTT; cdr3_aa: CASSTRVFNEAFF
clone_size: NA; d_call: TRBD2; j_call: TRBJ2-3; v_call: TRBV9; cdr3_nt: TGTGCCAGCAGCGTAGCCAGCGGGGTAACAGATACGCAGTATTTT; cdr3_aa: CASSVASGVTDTQYF
clone_size: NA; d_call: TRBD2; j_call: TRBJ2-5; v_call: TRBV11-2; cdr3_nt: TGTGCCAGCAGCTTAGCACCACTGGGGACTAGCGGAAAAGAGACCCAGTACTTC; cdr3_aa: CASSLAPLGTSGKETQYF